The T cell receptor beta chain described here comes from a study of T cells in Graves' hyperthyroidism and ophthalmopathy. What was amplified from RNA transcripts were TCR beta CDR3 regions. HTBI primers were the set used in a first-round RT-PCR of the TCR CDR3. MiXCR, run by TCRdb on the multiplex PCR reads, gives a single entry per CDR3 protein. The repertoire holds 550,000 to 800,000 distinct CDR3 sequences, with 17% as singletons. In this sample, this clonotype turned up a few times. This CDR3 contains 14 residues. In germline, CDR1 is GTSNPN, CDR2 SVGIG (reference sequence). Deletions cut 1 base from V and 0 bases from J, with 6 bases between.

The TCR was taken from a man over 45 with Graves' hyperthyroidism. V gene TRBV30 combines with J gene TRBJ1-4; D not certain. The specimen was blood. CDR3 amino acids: CAWSAGSTNEKLFF. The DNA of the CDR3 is TGTGCCTGGAGTGCAGGTTCAACTAATGAAAAACTGTTTTTT.